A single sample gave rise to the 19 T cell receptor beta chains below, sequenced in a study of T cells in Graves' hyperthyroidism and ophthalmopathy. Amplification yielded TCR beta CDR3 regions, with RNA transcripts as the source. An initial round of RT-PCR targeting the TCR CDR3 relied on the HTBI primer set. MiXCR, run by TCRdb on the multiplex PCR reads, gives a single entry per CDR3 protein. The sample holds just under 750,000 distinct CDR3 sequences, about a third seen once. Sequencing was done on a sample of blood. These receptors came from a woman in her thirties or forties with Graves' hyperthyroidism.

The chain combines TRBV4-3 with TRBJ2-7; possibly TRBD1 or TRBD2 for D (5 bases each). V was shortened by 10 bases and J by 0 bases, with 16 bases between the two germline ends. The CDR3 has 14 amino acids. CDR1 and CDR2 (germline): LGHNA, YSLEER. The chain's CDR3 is CATTKGTPSYEQYF. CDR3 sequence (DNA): TGCGCCACGACGAAGGGGACGCCCTCCTACGAGCAGTACTTC.

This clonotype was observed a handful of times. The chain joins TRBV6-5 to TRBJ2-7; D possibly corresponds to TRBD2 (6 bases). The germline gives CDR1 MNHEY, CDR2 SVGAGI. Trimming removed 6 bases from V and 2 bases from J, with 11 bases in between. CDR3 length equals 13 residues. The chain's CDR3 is CASREGSPYEQYF. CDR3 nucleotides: TGTGCCAGCAGGGAGGGGTCTCCCTACGAGCAGTACTTC.

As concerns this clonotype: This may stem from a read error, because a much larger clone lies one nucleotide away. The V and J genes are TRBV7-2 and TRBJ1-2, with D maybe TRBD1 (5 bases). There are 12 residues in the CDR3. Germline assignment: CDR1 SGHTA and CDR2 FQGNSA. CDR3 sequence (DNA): TGCGCCAGCAGCGGGACCCAGTATGGCCACACCTTC. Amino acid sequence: CASSGTQYGHTF.

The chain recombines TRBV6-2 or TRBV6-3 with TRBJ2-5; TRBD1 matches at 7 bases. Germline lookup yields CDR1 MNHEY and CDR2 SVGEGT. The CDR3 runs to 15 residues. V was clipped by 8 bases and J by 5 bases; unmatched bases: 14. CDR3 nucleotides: TGTGCCAGCGAATCCCAGACAGGGTGGCGGGAGACCCAGTACTTC. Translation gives CASESQTGWRETQYF.

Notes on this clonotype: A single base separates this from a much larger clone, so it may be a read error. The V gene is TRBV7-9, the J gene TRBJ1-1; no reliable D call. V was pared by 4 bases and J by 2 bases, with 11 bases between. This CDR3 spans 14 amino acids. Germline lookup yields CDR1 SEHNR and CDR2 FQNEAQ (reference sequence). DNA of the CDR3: TGTGCCAGCAGCTCAGGTGGGATAAACACTGAAGCTTTCTTT. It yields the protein CASSSGGINTEAFF.

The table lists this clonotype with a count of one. CDR3 residues: CASSLGVSSETQYF. CDR3 in DNA: TGCGCCAGCAGCTTGGGGGTCAGTTCTGAGACCCAGTACTTC. This chain uses TRBV5-1 with TRBJ2-5; the D is unclear. The CDR3 length is 14 residues. In germline, CDR1 is SGHRS, CDR2 YFSETQ. V dropped 0 bases and J dropped 5 bases, with 11 bases sitting between them.

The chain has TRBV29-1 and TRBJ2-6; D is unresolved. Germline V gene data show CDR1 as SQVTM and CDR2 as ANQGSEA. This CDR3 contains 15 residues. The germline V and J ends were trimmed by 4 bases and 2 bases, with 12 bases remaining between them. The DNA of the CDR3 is TGCAGCGTTGGGTCTTACGGACCTGGGGCCAACGTCCTGACTTTC. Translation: CSVGSYGPGANVLTF. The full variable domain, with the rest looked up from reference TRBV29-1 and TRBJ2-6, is SAVISQKPSRDICQRGTSLTIQCQVDSQVTMMFWYRQQPGQSLTLIATANQGSEATYESGFVIDKFPISRPNLTFSTLTVSNMSPEDSSIYLCSVGSYGPGANVLTFGAGSRLTVL.

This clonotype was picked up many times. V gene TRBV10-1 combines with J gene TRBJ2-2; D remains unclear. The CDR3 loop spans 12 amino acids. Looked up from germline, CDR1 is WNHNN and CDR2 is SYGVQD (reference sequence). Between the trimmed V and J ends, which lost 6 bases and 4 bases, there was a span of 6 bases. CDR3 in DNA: TGCGCCAGCAGCCGTATCACCGGGGAGCTGTTTTTT. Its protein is CASSRITGELFF.

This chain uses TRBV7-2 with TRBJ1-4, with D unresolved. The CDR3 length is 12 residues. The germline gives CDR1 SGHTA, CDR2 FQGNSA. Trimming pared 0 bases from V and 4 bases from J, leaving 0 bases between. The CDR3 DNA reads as TGTGCCAGCAGCTTAGCTAATGAAAAACTGTTTTTT. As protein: CASSLANEKLFF.

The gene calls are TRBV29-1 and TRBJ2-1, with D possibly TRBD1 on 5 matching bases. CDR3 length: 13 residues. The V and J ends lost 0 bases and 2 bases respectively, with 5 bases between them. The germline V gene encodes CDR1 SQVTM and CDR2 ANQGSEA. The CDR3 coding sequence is TGCAGCGTTGAAGACAGGGCCTACAATGAGCAGTTCTTC. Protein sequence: CSVEDRAYNEQFF.

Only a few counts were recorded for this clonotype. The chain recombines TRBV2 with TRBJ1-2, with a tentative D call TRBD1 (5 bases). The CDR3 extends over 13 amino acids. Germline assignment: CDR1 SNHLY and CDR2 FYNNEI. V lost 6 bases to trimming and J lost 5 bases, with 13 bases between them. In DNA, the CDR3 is TGTGCCAGCAGGATCGGCAGGGAGTATGGCTACACCTTC. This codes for CASRIGREYGYTF. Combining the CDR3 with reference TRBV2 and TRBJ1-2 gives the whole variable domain EPEVTQTPSHQVTQMGQEVILRCVPISNHLYFYWYRQILGQKVEFLVSFYNNEISEKSEIFDDQFSVERPDGSNFTLKIRSTKLEDSAMYFCASRIGREYGYTFGSGTRLTVV.

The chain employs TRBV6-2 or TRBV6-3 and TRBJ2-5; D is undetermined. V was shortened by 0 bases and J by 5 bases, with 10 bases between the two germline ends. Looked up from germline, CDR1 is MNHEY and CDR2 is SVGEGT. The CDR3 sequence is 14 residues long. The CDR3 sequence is CASSYSGSSETQYF. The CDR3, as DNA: TGTGCCAGCAGTTACTCGGGCAGTTCGGAGACCCAGTACTTC.

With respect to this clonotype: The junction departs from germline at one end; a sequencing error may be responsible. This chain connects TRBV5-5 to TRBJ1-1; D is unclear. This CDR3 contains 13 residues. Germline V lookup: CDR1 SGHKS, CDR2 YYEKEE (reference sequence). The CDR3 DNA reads TGCGCCAGCCGACCCATAGGAAACACTGAAGCTTTCTTT. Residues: CASRPIGNTEAFF.

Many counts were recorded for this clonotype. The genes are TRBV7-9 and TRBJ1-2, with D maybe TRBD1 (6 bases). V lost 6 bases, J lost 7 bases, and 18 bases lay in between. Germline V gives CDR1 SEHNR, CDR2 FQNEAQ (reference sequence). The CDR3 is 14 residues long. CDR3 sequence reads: CASRYGGGPLGYTF. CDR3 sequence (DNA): TGTGCCAGCAGATACGGGGGGGGCCCGCTTGGCTACACCTTC.

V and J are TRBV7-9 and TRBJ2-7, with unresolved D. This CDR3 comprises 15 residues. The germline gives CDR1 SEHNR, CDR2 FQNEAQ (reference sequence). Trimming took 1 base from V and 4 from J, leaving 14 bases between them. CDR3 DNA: TGTGCCAGCAGCTTAGGGGGTACCCGATTTTACGAGCAGTACTTC. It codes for CASSLGGTRFYEQYF.

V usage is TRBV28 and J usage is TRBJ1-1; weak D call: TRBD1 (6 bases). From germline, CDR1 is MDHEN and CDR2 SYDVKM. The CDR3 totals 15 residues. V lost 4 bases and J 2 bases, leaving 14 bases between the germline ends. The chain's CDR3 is CASSSPGGGNTEAFF. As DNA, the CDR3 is TGTGCCAGCAGTTCCCCCGGGGGCGGAAACACTGAAGCTTTCTTT.

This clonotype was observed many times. The chain's CDR3 is CASTLRDVPSPLHF. The CDR3 DNA is TGTGCCAGTACCCTACGGGACGTCCCGTCACCCCTCCACTTT. This rearrangement joins TRBV19 to TRBJ1-6, with D possibly TRBD1 on 5 matching bases. This CDR3 contains 14 residues. V was cut by 7 bases and J by 10 bases, with 17 bases left in between. Looked up from germline, CDR1 is LNHDA and CDR2 is SQIVND (reference sequence).

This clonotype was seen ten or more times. CDR3 sequence reads: CASSYGAGGRNEQYF. In DNA, the CDR3 is TGTGCCAGCAGTTACGGAGCGGGAGGTAGGAACGAGCAGTACTTC. The V gene is TRBV6-5, the J gene TRBJ2-7; 9 positions match TRBD2. The length of the CDR3 is 15 residues. Germline-derived CDR1 and CDR2 are MNHEY and SVGAGI. Trimming at V came to 2 bases and at J to 5 bases, leaving 7 bases not matched to a gene.

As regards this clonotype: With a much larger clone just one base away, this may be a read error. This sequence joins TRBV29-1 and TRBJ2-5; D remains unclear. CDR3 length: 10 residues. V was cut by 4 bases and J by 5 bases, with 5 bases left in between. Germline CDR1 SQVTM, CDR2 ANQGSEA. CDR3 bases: TGCAGCGTTGTGGATGAGACCCAGTACTTC. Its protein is CSVVDETQYF. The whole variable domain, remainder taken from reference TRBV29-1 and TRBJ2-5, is SAVISQKPSRDICQRGTSLTIQCQVDSQVTMMFWYRQQPGQSLTLIATANQGSEATYESGFVIDKFPISRPNLTFSTLTVSNMSPEDSSIYLCSVVDETQYFGPGTRLLVL.